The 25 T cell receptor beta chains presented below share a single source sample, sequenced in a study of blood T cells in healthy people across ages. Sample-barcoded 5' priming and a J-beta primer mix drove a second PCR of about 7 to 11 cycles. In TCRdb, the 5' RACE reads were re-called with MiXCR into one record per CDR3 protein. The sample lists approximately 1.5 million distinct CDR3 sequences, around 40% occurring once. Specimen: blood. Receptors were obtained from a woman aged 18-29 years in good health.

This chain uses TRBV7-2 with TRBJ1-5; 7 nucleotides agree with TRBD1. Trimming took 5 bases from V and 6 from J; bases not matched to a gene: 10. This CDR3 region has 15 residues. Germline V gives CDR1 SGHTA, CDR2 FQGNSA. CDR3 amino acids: CASSLRTGEAQPQHF. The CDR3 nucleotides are TGTGCCAGCAGCCTCAGAACAGGGGAGGCTCAGCCCCAGCATTTT.

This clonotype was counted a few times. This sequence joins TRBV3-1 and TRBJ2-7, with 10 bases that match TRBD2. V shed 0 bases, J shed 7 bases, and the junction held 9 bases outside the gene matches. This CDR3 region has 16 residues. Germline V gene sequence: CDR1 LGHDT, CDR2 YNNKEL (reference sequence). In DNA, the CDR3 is TGTGCCAGCAGCCAAGAGACTAGCGGGCCTTACAATGAGCAGTACTTC. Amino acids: CASSQETSGPYNEQYF.

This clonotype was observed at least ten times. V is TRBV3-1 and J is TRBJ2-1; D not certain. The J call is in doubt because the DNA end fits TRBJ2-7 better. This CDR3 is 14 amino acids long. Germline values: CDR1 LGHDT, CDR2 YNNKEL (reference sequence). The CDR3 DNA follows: TGTGCCAGCAGCCAAGCTGGCTCCTACAATGAGCAGTACTTC. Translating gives CASSQAGSYNEQYF.

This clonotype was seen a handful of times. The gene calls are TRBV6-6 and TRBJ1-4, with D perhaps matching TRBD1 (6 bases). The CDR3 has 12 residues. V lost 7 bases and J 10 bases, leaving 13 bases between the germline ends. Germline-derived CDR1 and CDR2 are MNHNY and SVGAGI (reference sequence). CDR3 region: CASTTTGRKLFF. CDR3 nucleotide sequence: TGTGCCAGCACCACAACAGGGAGAAAACTGTTTTTT.

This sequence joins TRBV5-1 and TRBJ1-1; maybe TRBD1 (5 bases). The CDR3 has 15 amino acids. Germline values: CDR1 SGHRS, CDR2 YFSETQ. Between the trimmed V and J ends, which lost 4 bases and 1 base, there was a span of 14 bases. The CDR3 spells CASSGLRDPNTEAFF. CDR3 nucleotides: TGCGCCAGCAGCGGACTCCGGGACCCGAACACTGAAGCTTTCTTT.

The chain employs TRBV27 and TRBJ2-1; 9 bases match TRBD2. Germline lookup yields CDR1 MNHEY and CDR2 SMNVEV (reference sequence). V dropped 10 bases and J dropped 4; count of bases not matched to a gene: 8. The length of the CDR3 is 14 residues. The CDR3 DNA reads TGTGCCACCACGGCTAGCGGGATATACAATGAGCAGTTCTTC. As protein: CATTASGIYNEQFF.

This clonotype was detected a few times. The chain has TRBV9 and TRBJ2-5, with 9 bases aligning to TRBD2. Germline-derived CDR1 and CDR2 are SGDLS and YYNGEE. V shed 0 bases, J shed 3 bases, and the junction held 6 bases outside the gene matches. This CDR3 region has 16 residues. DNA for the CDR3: TGTGCCAGCAGCGTAGGCGGTAGCGGGGGAAAAGAGACCCAGTACTTC. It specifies CASSVGGSGGKETQYF.

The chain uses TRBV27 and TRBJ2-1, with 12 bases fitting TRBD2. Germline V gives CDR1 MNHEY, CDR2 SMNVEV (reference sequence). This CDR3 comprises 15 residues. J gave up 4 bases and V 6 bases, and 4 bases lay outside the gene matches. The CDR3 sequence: CASRRTSGTYNEQFF. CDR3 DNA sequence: TGTGCCAGCAGGCGGACTAGCGGGACTTACAATGAGCAGTTCTTC.

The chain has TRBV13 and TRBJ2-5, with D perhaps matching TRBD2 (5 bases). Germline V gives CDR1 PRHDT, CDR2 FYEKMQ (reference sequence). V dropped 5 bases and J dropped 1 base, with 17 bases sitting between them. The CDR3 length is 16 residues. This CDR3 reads CASSTMMSGPQETQYF. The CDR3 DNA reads TGTGCCAGCAGCACAATGATGAGCGGCCCCCAAGAGACCCAGTACTTC.

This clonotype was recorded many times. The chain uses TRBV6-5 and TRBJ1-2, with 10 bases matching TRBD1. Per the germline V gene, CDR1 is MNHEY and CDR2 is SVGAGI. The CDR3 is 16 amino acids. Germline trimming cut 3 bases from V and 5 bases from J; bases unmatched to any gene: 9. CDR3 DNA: TGTGCCAGCAGTTATATTCGGACAGGGGGTAGTTATGGCTACACCTTC. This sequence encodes CASSYIRTGGSYGYTF.

The chain's CDR3 is CASSQPNTPRETYSEAFF. For the CDR3, the DNA is TGTGCCAGCAGCCAACCCAATACTCCTCGGGAGACGTACTCTGAAGCTTTCTTT. This chain uses TRBV4-2 with TRBJ1-1, with D hard to call. CDR1 is LGHNA, CDR2 YNFKEQ, per germline. The ends were cut back, 2 bases at V and 6 bases at J, with 25 bases in the middle. This CDR3 is built from 18 residues.

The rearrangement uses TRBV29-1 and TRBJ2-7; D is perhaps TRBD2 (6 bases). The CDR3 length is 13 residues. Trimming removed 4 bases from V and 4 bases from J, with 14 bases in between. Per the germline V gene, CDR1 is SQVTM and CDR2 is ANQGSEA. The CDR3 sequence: CSVGDGGKYEQYF. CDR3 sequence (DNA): TGCAGCGTTGGAGACGGCGGGAAATACGAGCAGTACTTC.

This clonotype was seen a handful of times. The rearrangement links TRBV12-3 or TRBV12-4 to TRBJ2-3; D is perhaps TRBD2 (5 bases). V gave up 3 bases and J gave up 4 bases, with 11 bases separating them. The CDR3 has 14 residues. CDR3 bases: TGTGCCAGCAGTTTCGAGGGAGCGGCAGATACGCAGTATTTT. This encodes CASSFEGAADTQYF.

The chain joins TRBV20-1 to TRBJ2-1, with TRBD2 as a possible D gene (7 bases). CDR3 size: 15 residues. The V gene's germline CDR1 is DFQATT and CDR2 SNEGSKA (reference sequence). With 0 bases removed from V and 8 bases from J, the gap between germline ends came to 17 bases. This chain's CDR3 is CSAREGGGGSYEQFF. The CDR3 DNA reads TGCAGTGCTAGAGAGGGGGGGGGCGGGAGCTATGAGCAGTTCTTC.

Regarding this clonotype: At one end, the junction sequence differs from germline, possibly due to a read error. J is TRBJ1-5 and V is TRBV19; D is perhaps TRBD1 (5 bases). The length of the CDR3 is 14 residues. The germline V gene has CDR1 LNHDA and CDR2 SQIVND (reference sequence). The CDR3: CTSNYDSLYQPQHF. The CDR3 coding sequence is TGTACCAGTAATTATGACAGTCTCTATCAGCCCCAGCATTTT. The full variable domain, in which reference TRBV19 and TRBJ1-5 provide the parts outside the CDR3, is DGGITQSPKYLFRKEGQNVTLSCEQNLNHDAMYWYRQDPGQGLRLIYYSQIVNDFQKGDIAEGYSVSREKKESFPLTVTSAQKNPTAFYLCTSNYDSLYQPQHFGDGTRLSIL.

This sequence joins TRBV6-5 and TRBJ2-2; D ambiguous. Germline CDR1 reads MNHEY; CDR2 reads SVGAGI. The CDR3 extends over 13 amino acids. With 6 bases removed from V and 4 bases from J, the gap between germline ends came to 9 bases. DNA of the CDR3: TGTGCCAGCAGGGCCTCACGCACCGGGGAGCTGTTTTTT. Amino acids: CASRASRTGELFF.

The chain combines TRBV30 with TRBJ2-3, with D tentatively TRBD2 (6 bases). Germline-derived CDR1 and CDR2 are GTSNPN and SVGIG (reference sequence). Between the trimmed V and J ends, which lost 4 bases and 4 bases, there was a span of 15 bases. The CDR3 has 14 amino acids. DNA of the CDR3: TGTGCCTGGATAACGGAGGGGCGGGCAGATACGCAGTATTTT. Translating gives CAWITEGRADTQYF.

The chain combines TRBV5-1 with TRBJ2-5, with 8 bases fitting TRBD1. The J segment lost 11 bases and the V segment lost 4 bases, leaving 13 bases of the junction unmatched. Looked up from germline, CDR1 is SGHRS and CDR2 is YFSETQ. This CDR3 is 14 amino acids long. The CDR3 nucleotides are TGCGCCAGCAGCGAGGGACAGGAGGCCGGTGAGCAGTACTTC. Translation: CASSEGQEAGEQYF.

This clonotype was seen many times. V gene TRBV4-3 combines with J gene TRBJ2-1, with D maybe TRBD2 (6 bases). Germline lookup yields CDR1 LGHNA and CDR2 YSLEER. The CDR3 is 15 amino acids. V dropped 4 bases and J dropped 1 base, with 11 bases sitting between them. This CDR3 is CASSLASASYNEQFF. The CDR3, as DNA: TGCGCCAGCAGCCTTGCTAGCGCATCCTACAATGAGCAGTTCTTC.

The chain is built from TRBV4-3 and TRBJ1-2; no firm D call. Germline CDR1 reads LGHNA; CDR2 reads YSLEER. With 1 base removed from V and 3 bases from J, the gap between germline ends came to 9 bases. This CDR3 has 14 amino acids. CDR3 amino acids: CASSQVTDDYGYTF. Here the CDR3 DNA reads TGCGCCAGCAGCCAAGTTACGGACGACTATGGCTACACCTTC.

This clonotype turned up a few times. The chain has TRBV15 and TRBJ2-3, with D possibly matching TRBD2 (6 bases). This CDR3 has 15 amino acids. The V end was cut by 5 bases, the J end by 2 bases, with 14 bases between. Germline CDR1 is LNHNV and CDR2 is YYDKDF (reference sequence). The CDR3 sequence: CATSAGGDHTDTQYF. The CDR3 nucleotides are TGTGCCACCAGCGCCGGCGGGGATCACACAGATACGCAGTATTTT.

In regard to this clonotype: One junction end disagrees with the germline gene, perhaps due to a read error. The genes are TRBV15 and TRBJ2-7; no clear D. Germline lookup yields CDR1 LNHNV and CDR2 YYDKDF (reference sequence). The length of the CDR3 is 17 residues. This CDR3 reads CATSRDPQRFLSHEQYF. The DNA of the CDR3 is TGTGCCACCAGCAGAGACCCGCAACGTTTTCTCTCCCACGAGCAGTACTTC.

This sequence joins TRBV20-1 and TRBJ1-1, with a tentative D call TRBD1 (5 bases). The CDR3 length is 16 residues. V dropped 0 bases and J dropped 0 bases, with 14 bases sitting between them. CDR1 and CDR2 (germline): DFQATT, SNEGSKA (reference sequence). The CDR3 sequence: CSARDPREILNTEAFF. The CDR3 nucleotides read TGCAGTGCTAGAGATCCCAGGGAGATTCTGAACACTGAAGCTTTCTTT.

The CDR3 reads CATWGAHEQFF. The CDR3 region has the DNA TGTGCCACCTGGGGGGCCCATGAGCAGTTCTTC. V gene TRBV27 combines with J gene TRBJ2-1; D is tentatively TRBD1 or TRBD2 (6 bases each). V lost 10 bases to trimming and J lost 8 bases, with 12 bases between them. CDR3 length: 11 amino acids. Germline-derived CDR1 and CDR2 are MNHEY and SMNVEV (reference sequence).

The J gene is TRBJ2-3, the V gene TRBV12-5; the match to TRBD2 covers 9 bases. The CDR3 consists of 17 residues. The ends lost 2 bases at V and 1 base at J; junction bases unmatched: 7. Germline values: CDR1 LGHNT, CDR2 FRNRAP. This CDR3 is CASGLRAPSGGTDTQYF. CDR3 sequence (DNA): TGTGCTAGTGGTTTGAGGGCCCCTAGCGGGGGCACAGATACGCAGTATTTT.